This T cell receptor (beta chain) appears in the sequencing data of a study of T cell clonality in common variable immunodeficiency. Both groups were predominantly of Caucasian heritage. Blood samples were heparinized, about 5 to 9 ml per donor. V was pared by 5 bases and J by 4 bases, with 14 bases between. CDR1 is LNHDA, CDR2 SQIVND, per germline (reference sequence). The CDR3 loop spans 14 amino acids. This clone was seen only a few times. What it binds is not known. From the germline J gene comes the end of the CDR3, since the read stops 3 residues before it. Study conclusions and caveats: Common variable immunodeficiency TCR beta sequences reportedly had fewer deletions and N-nucleotide insertions.

The assay was immunoSEQ multiplex PCR, and TCRdb's table has in-frame clones only and misses some. The sample contains approximately 26,000 clones, none occurring once; approximately 3% lies in the top ten. The sequence derives from a human donor with common variable immunodeficiency. The sample consisted of peripheral blood mononuclear cells. The gene calls are TRBV19 and TRBJ1-1, with D possibly matching TRBD1 (6 bases). Partial CDR3 DNA: TGTGCCAGTAGTGTTACAGGGATTGGCACTGAA. This encodes CASSVTGIGTE. The full CDR3 reads CASSVTGIGTEAFF.